Listed below are T cell receptor beta chains from one sample, sequenced in a study of control samples from healthy donors and cancer patients. Sequencing used immunoSEQ multiplex PCR; TCRdb keeps in-frame clones, though not all of them. Altogether about 130,000 clones are present, 92% being singletons, with the ten largest covering 2.1%. The material sequenced was blood. The receptors come from a woman aged 50 to 60 in good health. CDR3s include the opening cysteine and the closing phenylalanine or tryptophan. The order of the fields is V gene, D gene, clone size, J gene, CDR3 DNA, CDR3 protein. A D gene is named only where the DNA matches it firmly. Size values are once, few and many counts, or a class for expanded clones, and some rows have none.

TRBV28	-	-	TRBJ2-4	TGTGCCAGCAGTTTAGGGTTCGGGAAAAACATTCAGTACTTC	CASSLGFGKNIQYF
TRBV11-2	TRBD1	-	TRBJ1-6	TGTGCCAGCAGCTTACGGGACAGAGATAATTCACCCCTCCACTTT	CASSLRDRDNSPLHF
TRBV5-1	-	-	TRBJ2-5	TGCGCCAGCAGCTTGGGGGTGGCGGGAAGTGTGGAGACCCAGTACTTC	CASSLGVAGSVETQYF
TRBV24-1	TRBD2	-	TRBJ2-3	TGTGCCACCCGGGGGGGGTACGGCACAGATACGCAGTATTTT	CATRGGYGTDTQYF
TRBV3-1/TRBV3-2	-	-	TRBJ2-7	TGTGCCAGCAGCCCCGCCCTTGACGAGCAGTACTTC	CASSPALDEQYF
TRBV24-1	-	-	TRBJ1-2	TGTGCCACCTGGGACAACTACTATGGCTACACCTTC	CATWDNYYGYTF
TRBV24-1	TRBD2	-	TRBJ2-3	TGTGCCACCAGTGATTTAACGAGTCCTCGGGGGGGCGCAGATACGCAGTATTTT	CATSDLTSPRGGADTQYF
TRBV6-5	-	-	TRBJ2-7	TGTGCCAGCAGCCGAACCCGACAGGTCGAGCAGTACTTC	CASSRTRQVEQYF
TRBV18	-	-	TRBJ2-7	TGTGCCAGCTCACCACGACAGCCCTACGAGCAGTACTTC	CASSPRQPYEQYF
TRBV7-2	-	few	TRBJ2-7	TGTGCCAGCAGCTTAGTTAGTAGCCCCCAAATGGGTTACGAGCAGTACTTC	CASSLVSSPQMGYEQYF
TRBV9	-	-	TRBJ1-2	TGTGCCAGCAGCGTAGACAGTAACTATGGCTACACCTTC	CASSVDSNYGYTF
TRBV3-1/TRBV3-2	TRBD1	-	TRBJ1-1	TGTGCCAGCAGTCCGACAGGGTCCGGCGAGGGGACTGAAGCTTTCTTT	CASSPTGSGEGTEAFF
TRBV19	TRBD1	-	TRBJ1-1	TGTGCCACCTCAAGACAGGGAGGAACTGAAGCTTTCTTT	CATSRQGGTEAFF
TRBV2	-	-	TRBJ2-7	TGTGCCAGCATCTCTGGGGGGTCCTACGAGCAGTACTTC	CASISGGSYEQYF
TRBV2	-	-	TRBJ1-1	TGTGCCAGCGTAAAGGGGCCGGGCACTGAAGCTTTCTTT	CASVKGPGTEAFF
TRBV30	-	-	TRBJ1-1	TGTGCCTGGACGAGAAGAGGGGCCACTGAAGCTTTCTTT	CAWTRRGATEAFF
TRBV5-6	TRBD2	-	TRBJ2-1	TGTGCCAGCAGCTTGGAACTAGCGGGAAACTCCTACAATGAGCAGTTCTTC	CASSLELAGNSYNEQFF
TRBV7-9	TRBD1	-	TRBJ1-2	TGTGCCAGCAGCGTACAGCTGGACAGGGGAAGTTCTAAGGGCTACACCTTC	CASSVQLDRGSSKGYTF
TRBV12-3/TRBV12-4	-	-	TRBJ2-2	TGTGCCAGCAGTTTATGGGGAACCGGGGAGCTGTTTTTT	CASSLWGTGELFF
TRBV7-2	-	-	TRBJ2-5	TGTGCCAGCAGCTTAATGGAGACCCAGTACTTC	CASSLMETQYF
TRBV30	TRBD1	-	TRBJ1-2	TGTGCCTCCTCCCCGGGACAGGGGTTACGTTATGGCTACACCTTC	CASSPGQGLRYGYTF
TRBV6-6	-	-	TRBJ1-2	TGTGCCAGCAGTTACTCTGAGGTGGACTATGGCTACACCTTC	CASSYSEVDYGYTF